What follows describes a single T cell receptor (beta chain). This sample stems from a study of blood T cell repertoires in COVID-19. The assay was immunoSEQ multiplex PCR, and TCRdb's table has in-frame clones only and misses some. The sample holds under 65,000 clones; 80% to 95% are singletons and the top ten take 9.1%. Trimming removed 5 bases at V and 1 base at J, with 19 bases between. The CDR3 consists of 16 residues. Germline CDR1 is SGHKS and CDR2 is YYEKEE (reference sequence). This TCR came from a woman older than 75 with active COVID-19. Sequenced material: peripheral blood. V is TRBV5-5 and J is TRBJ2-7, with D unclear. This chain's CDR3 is CASRPRLADESYEQYV. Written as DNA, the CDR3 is TGTGCCAGCAGGCCGAGGTTGGCCGATGAGTCCTACGAGCAGTACGTC.